This TCR beta chain is drawn from a study of OX40 agonist ivuxolimab in advanced cancers. For context, the study as a whole: The costimulatory receptor OX40 (CD134) was targeted by ivuxolimab, a fully human IgG2 agonistic monoclonal antibody. Intravenous ivuxolimab was administered to patients every 2 weeks at six dose levels: 0.01, 0.1, 0.3, 1.5, 3 and 10 mg/kg. Of the roughly 54 dose-escalation patients, hepatocellular carcinoma was present in 19, melanoma in approximately 15, renal cell carcinoma in 9 and head and neck cancer in 9. In the dose-escalation cohort, 65% to 90% of patients were male, and the mean age was about 55 years, with a range of about 23 to 85. Prior anti-PD-1, anti-PD-L1 or anti-CTLA-4 therapy was permitted, and 40% of dose-escalation patients had received checkpoint inhibitors. Partial responses occurred in three dose-escalation patients: two with cutaneous melanoma and one with hepatocellular carcinoma. The purpose of peripheral TCRbeta sequencing was to test whether ivuxolimab changed TCR sequence diversity and led to clonal T-cell expansion. The paper reports the monotherapy dose-escalation portion (N of about 47 patients) of the phase I ivuxolimab trial. Results and caveats for the whole study, not just this receptor: The antigen specificity of the peripheral T cells that underwent clonal expansion was not determined. After ivuxolimab, more expanded clones were found on average in CD8+ T cells than in CD4+ T cells. Low levels of normalized T-cell clonal expansion were also shown by some nonresponding patients. At doses from 0.1 to 3.0 mg/kg, clonal expansion was seen in both CD4+ and CD8+ blood T cells between baseline and week 6. In partial responders in the 0.1-3.0 mg/kg groups, normalized peripheral clonal expansion was found to be among the lowest, especially among CD8+ T cells.

For sequencing of the TCRbeta CDR3 region, genomic DNA was extracted from the sorted cells. The immunoSEQ Assay was used to sequence the TCRbeta CDR3 regions. TCRdb retrieved this table from immuneACCESS and kept in-frame rearrangements only. Not all clones are present; in checked studies, unresolved V genes account for under half, and no reason is known for the remainder. The sample profile shows roughly 49,000 clones; roughly 90% of them were found once. Clones ranked in the top ten supply around 3.5% of the sample. The CDR3 spans 16 residues, from the cysteine through the phenylalanine. The kept DNA is CDR3 alone, 48 bases in frame from the first base. After removal of 4 bases from V and 5 bases from J, the junction retains 12 bases not matched to a gene. From the germline V gene, CDR1 is SGHDN and CDR2 is FVKESK. The trial excluded patients who had a history of autoimmune disease or who were on systemic immunosuppression. Peripheral blood for TCR sequencing was collected from all dose cohorts at baseline, on cycle 4 day 1, and on cycle 7 day 1. Samples were obtained from an open-label, multicenter, first-in-human phase I dose-escalation trial of ivuxolimab. The trial enrolled adults with locally advanced or metastatic head and neck squamous cell, hepatocellular, melanoma or renal cell carcinoma. Before TCR sequencing, CD4+ and CD8+ T cells were separately sorted from peripheral blood.

On this clone itself: Its antigen target is currently unknown. There are no base qualities to consult, and no much larger clone falls within one base.

The receptor's source is an adult with an advanced solid tumor such as melanoma, head and neck, liver or kidney cancer. This chain is built from TRBV14 and TRBJ2-5, and 8 junction bases match TRBD1. Material: CD4+ or CD8+ T cells sorted from blood, obtained in a trial of the OX40 agonist ivuxolimab. Here the CDR3 is given as CASSLLGQGARETQYF. DNA sequence: TGTGCCAGCAGCCTTTTGGGGCAGGGGGCAAGGGAGACCCAGTACTTC.